The 22 T cell receptor beta chains given below trace back to one sample, sequenced in a study of CD8+CD57+ T cells in acquired aplastic anemia. Genomic DNA templated the TCR beta VDJ and CDR3 profiling. TCRdb recomputed calls from the reads with MiXCR, one row per CDR3 protein. This sample has over 150,000 distinct CDR3 sequences, with about two thirds found just once. For sequencing, patients were chosen who had shown expansion of CD8+CD57+ cells by flow cytometry. Sequenced input: sorted CD4+, CD8+, or CD8+CD57+ T cells (not recorded which) from PBMCs. The receptors originated from a human donor with aplastic anemia.

The V and J genes are TRBV20-1 and TRBJ1-2, with TRBD1 matching over 7 bases. The germline V gene encodes CDR1 DFQATT and CDR2 SNEGSKA (reference sequence). Unmatched junction bases numbered 20, after V lost 5 bases and J lost 5 bases. The CDR3 sequence is 17 residues long. CDR3 protein: CSALPREGQGGSYGYTF. The CDR3 region has the DNA TGCAGTGCTCTCCCTCGGGAAGGGCAGGGGGGTAGTTATGGCTACACCTTC.

The chain has TRBV6-1 and TRBJ2-3; D ambiguous. Trimming pared 2 bases from V and 5 bases from J, leaving 5 bases between. The germline CDR1 and CDR2 sequences are MNHNS and SASEGT. The CDR3 totals 12 residues. CDR3 sequence (DNA): TGTGCCAGCAGTGAAAGAGGAGATACGCAGTATTTT. Protein sequence: CASSERGDTQYF.

In its sample, this clonotype was seen a few times. V usage is TRBV7-8 and J usage is TRBJ2-3; D ambiguous. The CDR3 extends over 13 amino acids. Trimming removed 0 bases from V and 6 bases from J, with 7 bases in between. Germline CDR1 reads SGHVS; CDR2 reads FQNEAQ. This CDR3 reads CASSLARRDTQYF. The CDR3 DNA reads as TGTGCCAGCAGCTTAGCTAGACGGGATACGCAGTATTTT.

This sequence joins TRBV7-9 and TRBJ2-5, with D hard to call. CDR3 length: 12 residues. V was shortened by 1 base and J by 13 bases, with 13 bases between the two germline ends. CDR1 and CDR2 (germline): SEHNR, FQNEAQ (reference sequence). As DNA, the CDR3 is TGTGCCAGCAGCTTAGTTACGGGTCCACTGTACTTC. Amino acid sequence: CASSLVTGPLYF.

Points on this clonotype: Relative to the germline gene, one junction end is altered; a read error may explain this. V and J are TRBV4-2 and TRBJ2-7; 9 bases align to TRBD2. CDR3 length: 15 residues. Germline CDR1 reads LGHNA; CDR2 reads YNFKEQ. CDR3 in DNA: TGTGCCAGCAGACAAGAAGCGGGGGGAACCTACGAGCAGTACTTC. Its protein product is CASRQEAGGTYEQYF.

This chain joins TRBV15 and TRBJ2-1, with TRBD2 as a possible D gene (6 bases). V was shortened by 0 bases and J by 8 bases, with 8 bases between the two germline ends. The CDR3 totals 13 residues. Germline-derived CDR1 and CDR2 are LNHNV and YYDKDF (reference sequence). For the CDR3, the DNA is TGTGCCACCAGCAGAGATGCTAGCGATGAGCAGTTCTTC. This gives the protein CATSRDASDEQFF.

V is TRBV6-1 and J is TRBJ2-7, with a possible D match to TRBD1 (7 bases). V lost 4 bases, J lost 1 base, and 11 bases lay in between. Germline assignment: CDR1 MNHNS and CDR2 SASEGT. The CDR3 is 14 amino acids. CDR3 loop: CASSARGASYEQYF. As DNA, the CDR3 is TGTGCCAGCAGTGCCAGGGGGGCGTCCTACGAGCAGTACTTC.

The chain uses TRBV5-4 and TRBJ2-2, with D maybe TRBD1 (6 bases). The CDR3 covers 18 residues. Germline V gives CDR1 SGHNT, CDR2 YYREEE (reference sequence). Between the trimmed V and J ends, which lost 4 bases and 4 bases, there was a span of 23 bases. The chain's CDR3 is CASSPTGLGPLGTGELFF. CDR3 coding DNA: TGTGCCAGCAGCCCCACAGGGCTGGGGCCTCTCGGCACCGGGGAGCTGTTTTTT.

The chain joins TRBV5-8 to TRBJ1-2; 12 bases map to TRBD1. J gave up 0 bases and V 9 bases, and 6 bases lay outside the gene matches. Per germline, CDR1 SGHTS and CDR2 YDEGEE. The CDR3 runs 15 residues. The chain's CDR3 is CATPGQGAANYGYTF. CDR3 nucleotides: TGTGCCACCCCGGGACAGGGGGCGGCTAACTATGGCTACACCTTC.

The V gene is TRBV7-9, the J gene TRBJ2-7; D not resolved. CDR1 and CDR2 (germline): SEHNR, FQNEAQ (reference sequence). This CDR3 contains 14 residues. With 7 bases removed from V and 5 bases from J, the gap between germline ends came to 18 bases. In nucleotides, the CDR3 is TGTGCCAGCACCTCCTGGACCCTCGGAGACGAGCAGTACTTC. As protein: CASTSWTLGDEQYF.

V usage is TRBV20-1 and J usage is TRBJ2-1, with 7 bases fitting TRBD2. From germline, CDR1 is DFQATT and CDR2 SNEGSKA (reference sequence). The CDR3 has 16 amino acids. The trim removed 0 bases at V and 6 bases at J, leaving 11 bases unmatched. CDR3 sequence: CSARDRPAWTSNEQFF. CDR3 coding DNA: TGCAGTGCTAGAGATAGGCCAGCTTGGACTAGCAATGAGCAGTTCTTC.

This chain uses TRBV2 with TRBJ1-5; TRBD1 is a possible D gene (6 bases). This CDR3 region has 14 residues. Germline V gene data show CDR1 as SNHLY and CDR2 as FYNNEI. Trimming removed 3 bases from V and 5 bases from J, with 11 bases in between. CDR3 coding DNA: TGTGCCAGCAGTGACGGCAGGGGCCATCAGCCCCAGCATTTT. Residues: CASSDGRGHQPQHF.

The chain carries TRBV12-3 or TRBV12-4 and TRBJ1-6; D remains unclear. V shed 4 bases and J shed 6 bases, with 10 bases lying between them. The CDR3 is 14 amino acids. The CDR3 nucleotides read TGTGCCAGCAGTTCACCCCGGCGTAATTCACCCCTCCACTTT. Amino acid sequence: CASSSPRRNSPLHF.

This clonotype has more than one count but fewer than ten. This sequence joins TRBV15 and TRBJ1-1; no firm D call. V lost 0 bases, J lost 6 bases, and 17 bases lay in between. This CDR3 has 16 residues. The germline V gene has CDR1 LNHNV and CDR2 YYDKDF (reference sequence). CDR3 bases: TGTGCCACCAGCAGAGATCAGGAGGGAACGGTGGCTGAAGCTTTCTTT. This encodes CATSRDQEGTVAEAFF.

V is TRBV20-1 and J is TRBJ1-6; D unresolved. The germline gives CDR1 DFQATT, CDR2 SNEGSKA (reference sequence). Trimming shortened V by 3 bases and J by 9 bases, and 9 bases separated the two germline ends. The CDR3 has 12 amino acids. The CDR3: CSASRRGSPLHF. CDR3 nucleotide sequence: TGCAGTGCTAGCCGTCGGGGTTCACCCCTCCACTTT.

The V and J genes are TRBV20-1 and TRBJ2-2; 12 bases match TRBD1. This CDR3 region has 16 residues. In germline, CDR1 is DFQATT, CDR2 SNEGSKA (reference sequence). V lost 6 bases and J lost 5; bases outside the gene matches: 10. In DNA form, the CDR3 reads TGCAGTGCAAGGGACAGGGGGCTAGGAAGGACCGGGGAGCTGTTTTTT. This encodes CSARDRGLGRTGELFF.

This chain's CDR3 is CASSMGQHLYEQYF. The CDR3 region has the DNA TGTGCCAGCAGCATGGGACAGCACCTCTACGAGCAGTACTTC. The chain is built from TRBV11-2 and TRBJ2-7; the match to TRBD1 covers 7 bases. In germline, CDR1 is SGHAT, CDR2 FQNNGV. Trimming at V came to 5 bases and at J to 3 bases, leaving 7 bases not matched to a gene. This CDR3 is 14 amino acids long. Looking up the rest from reference TRBV11-2 and TRBJ2-7 gives the full variable domain: EAGVAQSPRYKIIEKRQSVAFWCNPISGHATLYWYQQILGQGPKLLIQFQNNGVVDDSQLPKDRFSAERLKGVDSTLKIQPAKLEDSAVYLCASSMGQHLYEQYFGPGTRLTVT.

CDR3 nucleotide sequence: TGTGCCAGCAGTGTACAAGCGGGAGGTAGCTCCTACGAGCAGTACTTC. Encoded protein: CASSVQAGGSSYEQYF. The gene calls are TRBV6-4 and TRBJ2-7; 9 nucleotides agree with TRBD2. V was pared by 4 bases and J by 0 bases, with 7 bases of the junction left unmatched. Per the germline V gene, CDR1 is MRHNA and CDR2 is SNTAGT. The CDR3 runs 16 residues.

The chain uses TRBV9 and TRBJ1-2; D is possibly TRBD1 (5 bases). CDR1 is SGDLS, CDR2 YYNGEE, per germline. The CDR3 loop spans 12 amino acids. Trimming removed 0 bases from V and 7 bases from J, with 7 bases in between. As DNA, the CDR3 is TGTGCCAGCAGCGTAGAGGGGCTTGGCTACACCTTC. Translated: CASSVEGLGYTF.

This clonotype was counted a few times. V usage is TRBV24-1 and J usage is TRBJ2-5; tentatively, D is TRBD1 (6 bases). CDR3 size: 17 residues. V was trimmed by 4 bases and J by 9 bases, leaving 26 bases between them. Germline V gene data show CDR1 as KGHDR and CDR2 as SFDVKD. In DNA form, the CDR3 reads TGTGCCACCAGTGACAATAAAGGAACAGGGCTAGGTGGGGCCCAGTACTTC. Protein sequence: CATSDNKGTGLGGAQYF.

This clonotype was counted only a few times. This chain links TRBV29-1 with TRBJ1-5; D call uncertain. The J call may be wrong; the DNA end is better matched by TRBJ2-3. Germline V gene sequence: CDR1 SQVTM, CDR2 ANQGSEA. The CDR3 totals 11 residues. The CDR3 spells CSVDDGDTQYF. The CDR3 DNA reads TGCAGCGTTGATGACGGGGATACGCAGTATTTT.

This chain links TRBV11-3 with TRBJ2-7; perhaps D is TRBD1 or TRBD2 (7 bases each). V was clipped by 8 bases and J by 4 bases, with 15 bases between them. The CDR3 runs 13 residues. Germline V gene lookup returns CDR1 SGHNT and CDR2 YENEEA. The CDR3 is CASSRGGIYEQYF. For the CDR3, the DNA is TGTGCCAGCTCCAGGGGGGGGATATACGAGCAGTACTTC.